One sample yielded the 27 T cell receptor beta chains listed below, sequenced in a study of technical replicates of blood from several donors. Produced via immunoSEQ multiplex PCR; TCRdb's table is partial and in-frame only. The data contain about 97,000 clones, around 96% of them seen just once; the ten biggest clones take up about 0.38%. Sequencing used T cells isolated from PBMCs. The receptors shown here come from a human donor in good health.

The chain couples TRBV4-1 to TRBJ2-3; D gene unclear. The CDR3 is 15 amino acids. The germline gives CDR1 MGHRA, CDR2 YSYEKL. Trimming stripped 4 bases from V and 0 bases from J, with 11 bases between. The CDR3 DNA reads TGCGCCAGCAGCCGCCAGGTCCTTAGCACAGATACGCAGTATTTT. As protein: CASSRQVLSTDTQYF.

This chain connects TRBV5-1 to TRBJ2-5; 7 nucleotides agree with TRBD1. V dropped 0 bases and J dropped 2; count of bases not matched to a gene: 4. The germline V gene encodes CDR1 SGHRS and CDR2 YFSETQ. The CDR3 totals 15 residues. CDR3 protein: CASSLVGQKQETQYF. The CDR3 DNA sequence: TGCGCCAGCAGCTTGGTGGGACAGAAGCAAGAGACCCAGTACTTC.

The chain joins TRBV4-3 to TRBJ2-7; perhaps TRBD1 as D (6 bases). Germline CDR1 LGHNA, CDR2 YSLEER. The CDR3 spans 15 residues. V lost 1 base, J lost 3 bases, and 13 bases lay in between. The CDR3 is CASSQAQDSFYEQYF. CDR3 bases: TGCGCCAGCAGCCAAGCTCAGGACAGCTTCTACGAGCAGTACTTC.

As DNA, the CDR3 is TGTGCCAGCAGCCCTAGCGGGAGCGCGGCAGATACGCAGTATTTT. Translation gives CASSPSGSAADTQYF. The J gene is TRBJ2-3, the V gene TRBV11-3; TRBD2 matches at 10 bases. V was pared by 5 bases and J by 4 bases, with 6 bases of the junction left unmatched. The V gene's germline CDR1 is SGHNT and CDR2 YENEEA. CDR3 length: 15 amino acids.

This clone has only a few counts. CDR3 DNA: TGTGCCAGTGGACATCCCGGTGGCGCGGATACGCAGTATTTT. Amino acids: CASGHPGGADTQYF. The genes are TRBV30 and TRBJ2-3; TRBD1 is a possible D gene (5 bases). Germline-derived CDR1 and CDR2 are GTSNPN and SVGIG (reference sequence). The CDR3 has 14 amino acids. The V and J ends lost 8 bases and 6 bases respectively, with 21 bases between them.

This clone was counted a single time. V and J are TRBV28 and TRBJ2-3; 7 bases are a match to TRBD1. Germline values: CDR1 MDHEN, CDR2 SYDVKM. This CDR3 comprises 15 residues. Trimming removed 6 bases from V and 1 base from J; junction bases left unmatched: 7. The CDR3 sequence: CASRPRGQGTDTQYF. The CDR3 DNA is TGTGCCAGCAGACCCAGAGGACAGGGCACAGATACGCAGTATTTT.

The chain is built from TRBV5-4 and TRBJ2-2, with TRBD2 identical over 10 bases. From germline, CDR1 is SGHNT and CDR2 YYREEE (reference sequence). Trimming cost V 6 bases and J 1 base; bases outside gene matches: 3. The CDR3 length is 15 residues. CDR3 in amino acids: CASTRTSGNTGELFF. CDR3 nucleotide sequence: TGTGCCAGCACCAGGACTAGCGGGAACACCGGGGAGCTGTTTTTT. The entire variable domain, with the rest obtained from reference TRBV5-4 and TRBJ2-2, is as follows: ETGVTQSPTHLIKTRGQQVTLRCSSQSGHNTVSWYQQALGQGPQFIFQYYREEENGRGNFPPRFSGLQFPNYSSELNVNALELDDSALYLCASTRTSGNTGELFFGEGSRLTVL.

The V gene is TRBV28, the J gene TRBJ2-5; 10 nucleotides agree with TRBD1. This CDR3 spans 15 amino acids. J gave up 1 base and V 6 bases, and 5 bases lay outside the gene matches. Per germline, CDR1 MDHEN and CDR2 SYDVKM. The chain's CDR3 is CASRSDRGLQETQYF. DNA for the CDR3: TGTGCCAGCAGATCTGACAGGGGGCTCCAAGAGACCCAGTACTTC.

The CDR3 region has the DNA TGTGCCAGCGACTCCGAAACTAGCGGGAGATCCGGTGAGCAGTTCTTC. It codes for CASDSETSGRSGEQFF. The chain uses TRBV6-4 and TRBJ2-1; 11 bases line up with TRBD2. The V gene's germline CDR1 is MRHNA and CDR2 SNTAGT. The CDR3 totals 16 residues. Trimming at V came to 8 bases and at J to 9 bases, leaving 15 bases not matched to a gene.

This sequence joins TRBV27 and TRBJ2-1; D not certain. This CDR3 has 13 amino acids. Germline lookup yields CDR1 MNHEY and CDR2 SMNVEV (reference sequence). Trimming left V 7 bases short and J 7 bases short, with 14 bases between. DNA for the CDR3: TGTGCCAGCATTGACCTTAGGCGGAATGAGCAGTTCTTC. This sequence encodes CASIDLRRNEQFF.

J is TRBJ1-4 and V is TRBV4-1; a weak D match, TRBD1 (6 bases). Germline values: CDR1 MGHRA, CDR2 YSYEKL. This CDR3 is built from 13 residues. V was cut by 1 base and J by 10 bases, with 10 bases left in between. CDR3 in DNA: TGCGCCAGCAGCCAAGGATTACAGGGAAAACTGTTTTTT. Amino acids: CASSQGLQGKLFF.

CDR3: CASSLGQGNYEQYF. The CDR3, as DNA: TGTGCCAGCAGTTTAGGTCAGGGAAACTACGAGCAGTACTTC. The rearrangement links TRBV6-5 to TRBJ2-7; tentatively, D is TRBD1 (5 bases). The CDR3 has 14 residues. With 4 bases removed from V and 3 bases from J, the gap between germline ends came to 13 bases. Germline CDR1 and CDR2: MNHEY and SVGAGI.

The J gene is TRBJ2-3, the V gene TRBV4-1, with 12 bases lining up with TRBD2. CDR1 and CDR2 (germline): MGHRA, YSYEKL. The CDR3 is 18 residues long. The V segment lost 0 bases and the J segment 4 bases; nucleotides outside the gene matches: 8. The CDR3 nucleotides are TGCGCCAGCAGCCAAGATGCCGAACTAGCGGGAGGCCCAGATACGCAGTATTTT. Translation gives CASSQDAELAGGPDTQYF.

The gene calls are TRBV7-2 and TRBJ1-2, with D uncertain. With 0 bases removed from V and 4 bases from J, the gap between germline ends came to 6 bases. The germline gives CDR1 SGHTA, CDR2 FQGNSA. CDR3 length equals 13 residues. Here the CDR3 reads CASSLAGSYGYTF. The CDR3 coding sequence is TGTGCCAGCAGCTTAGCCGGGTCCTATGGCTACACCTTC. Supplemented by reference TRBV7-2 and TRBJ1-2, the full variable domain reads GAGVSQSPSNKVTEKGKDVELRCDPISGHTALYWYRQSLGQGLEFLIYFQGNSAPDKSGLPSDRFSAERTGGSVSTLTIQRTQQEDSAVYLCASSLAGSYGYTFGSGTRLTVV.

This chain joins TRBV7-9 and TRBJ1-1; D unresolved. V lost 4 bases and J lost 2, with 11 bases in between. Germline V gene sequence: CDR1 SEHNR, CDR2 FQNEAQ (reference sequence). This CDR3 has 14 residues. CDR3 region: CASSSSLFNTEAFF. CDR3 DNA sequence: TGTGCCAGCAGCTCTTCTCTTTTTAACACTGAAGCTTTCTTT.

This clone appeared a single time. The V gene is TRBV5-1, the J gene TRBJ2-7, with 10 bases fitting TRBD2. Per germline, CDR1 SGHRS and CDR2 YFSETQ. CDR3 length equals 17 residues. V was pared by 1 base and J by 0 bases, with 7 bases of the junction left unmatched. CDR3 DNA: TGCGCCAGCAGCTTGATAGGACTAGCGGTGAGCTCCTACGAGCAGTACTTC. Translation: CASSLIGLAVSSYEQYF.

The chain is built from TRBV15 and TRBJ2-1, with TRBD2 identical over 14 bases. This CDR3 has 17 amino acids. Looked up from germline, CDR1 is LNHNV and CDR2 is YYDKDF (reference sequence). J lost 10 bases, V lost 0 bases, and 8 bases had no gene match. As DNA, the CDR3 is TGTGCCACCAGCAGAGAACGAGGGACTAGCGGGAGAGGCGAGCAGTTCTTC. Residues: CATSRERGTSGRGEQFF.

The genes are TRBV28 and TRBJ1-5, with D perhaps TRBD1 (6 bases). The germline CDR1 and CDR2 sequences are MDHEN and SYDVKM. V lost 0 bases and J 9 bases, leaving 6 bases between the germline ends. The CDR3 has 12 residues. CDR3 loop: CASSLWDRPQHF. CDR3 DNA: TGTGCCAGCAGTTTATGGGACAGGCCCCAGCATTTT.

The chain couples TRBV10-3 to TRBJ2-1; D is unclear. The CDR3 sequence is 14 residues long. V shed 2 bases and J shed 6 bases, with 11 bases lying between them. Germline CDR1 and CDR2: ENHRY and SYGVKD. The DNA for the CDR3 is TGTGCCATCAGTGAGCCAAACCAGGCCAATGAGCAGTTCTTC. Its protein product is CAISEPNQANEQFF.

The V and J genes are TRBV18 and TRBJ2-1; 10 bases map to TRBD2. The CDR3 has 16 amino acids. Germline V CDR1 and CDR2: KGHSH, LQKENI. Trimming cost V 0 bases and J 5 bases; bases outside gene matches: 4. The chain's CDR3 is CASSPPLTSGDNEQFF. CDR3 sequence (DNA): TGTGCCAGCTCACCACCATTAACTAGCGGGGACAATGAGCAGTTCTTC.

This clone was picked up one time. The chain joins TRBV10-3 to TRBJ2-3; 8 nucleotides agree with TRBD1. V lost 4 bases and J lost 0; bases outside the gene matches: 3. Looked up from germline, CDR1 is ENHRY and CDR2 is SYGVKD. There are 15 residues in the CDR3. The CDR3: CAISVGQGSTDTQYF. The CDR3 coding sequence is TGTGCCATCAGTGTTGGACAGGGAAGCACAGATACGCAGTATTTT.

This clone showed up just once. The chain employs TRBV7-3 and TRBJ2-1; 7 positions match TRBD2. Germline V gene lookup returns CDR1 SGHTA and CDR2 FQGTGA. V trimming: 1 base; J trimming: 6 bases; junction bases outside the gene matches: 3. The CDR3 is 14 residues long. This CDR3 is CASSLRGGSNEQFF. CDR3 bases: TGTGCCAGCAGCTTAAGGGGCGGGAGCAATGAGCAGTTCTTC.

This clone is a singleton in its sample. The chain uses TRBV7-2 and TRBJ1-4; no definite D call. The CDR3 sequence is 13 residues long. The V and J ends lost 2 bases and 8 bases respectively, with 9 bases between them. In germline, CDR1 is SGHTA, CDR2 FQGNSA. CDR3 loop: CASSLYSGEKLFF. The CDR3 DNA reads TGTGCCAGCAGCTTATATTCGGGGGAAAAACTGTTTTTT.

The J gene is TRBJ1-2, the V gene TRBV30; 7 bases are a match to TRBD1. Germline CDR1 GTSNPN, CDR2 SVGIG (reference sequence). Unmatched junction bases numbered 8, after V lost 2 bases and J lost 14 bases. The CDR3 loop spans 11 amino acids. The CDR3 bases are TGTGCCTGGAGTTGGACAGGAGCCCATACCTTC. Protein: CAWSWTGAHTF.

This chain joins TRBV4-2 and TRBJ1-1; TRBD1 might be the D (6 bases). The germline V and J ends were trimmed by 10 bases and 12 bases, with 21 bases remaining between them. Germline V CDR1 and CDR2: LGHNA, YNFKEQ. This CDR3 spans 12 amino acids. CDR3 loop: CATVTGQFRTFF. As DNA, the CDR3 is TGTGCCACCGTAACAGGACAGTTCCGGACTTTCTTT.

This clone was detected once. The V and J genes are TRBV9 and TRBJ2-5; 8 positions match TRBD2. This CDR3 contains 14 residues. The V gene end was trimmed by 3 bases and the J gene end by 4 bases; junction bases not matched to a gene: 5. Germline values: CDR1 SGDLS, CDR2 YYNGEE. This CDR3 reads CASSGDGRVETQYF. The CDR3 DNA sequence: TGTGCCAGCAGCGGGGACGGGAGGGTAGAGACCCAGTACTTC.

The chain combines TRBV5-4 with TRBJ1-2; D is unresolved. Germline V gene data show CDR1 as SGHNT and CDR2 as YYREEE (reference sequence). Trimming removed 1 base at V and 6 bases at J, with 7 bases between. CDR3 length: 12 amino acids. CDR3 nucleotides: TGTGCCAGCAGCTTGTTGGGAGATGGCTACACCTTC. It yields the protein CASSLLGDGYTF. Full variable domain (rest looked up from reference TRBV5-4 and TRBJ1-2): ETGVTQSPTHLIKTRGQQVTLRCSSQSGHNTVSWYQQALGQGPQFIFQYYREEENGRGNFPPRFSGLQFPNYSSELNVNALELDDSALYLCASSLLGDGYTFGSGTRLTVV.